The T cell receptor (beta chain) described here comes from a study of T-cell reconstitution after alpha-beta-depleted transplantation in children. Preparation of the TCRbeta library involved a method that used unique molecular identifiers. One entry per CDR3 protein results from TCRdb running MiXCR on the PCR reads. The data contain about 980,000 distinct CDR3 sequences, roughly 29% of them singletons. The CDR3 has 17 amino acids. Germline loops: CDR1 SGHAT, CDR2 FQNNGV. Losses at the gene ends were 3 bases for V and 7 bases for J; bases not matched to a gene: 11. This receptor was taken from a boy in the first two years of life who had a stem cell transplant for SCID, so the T cells may come from the graft donor. Sequencing used PBMCs, mostly from graft donor cells, obtained 360 days after TCRalphabeta/CD19-depleted stem cell transplant. The V gene is TRBV11-2, the J gene TRBJ2-2, with 10 bases fitting TRBD1. CDR3: CASSLRGRQGAIGELFF. CDR3 bases: TGTGCCAGCAGCTTGAGGGGTCGACAGGGGGCGATCGGGGAGCTGTTTTTT.